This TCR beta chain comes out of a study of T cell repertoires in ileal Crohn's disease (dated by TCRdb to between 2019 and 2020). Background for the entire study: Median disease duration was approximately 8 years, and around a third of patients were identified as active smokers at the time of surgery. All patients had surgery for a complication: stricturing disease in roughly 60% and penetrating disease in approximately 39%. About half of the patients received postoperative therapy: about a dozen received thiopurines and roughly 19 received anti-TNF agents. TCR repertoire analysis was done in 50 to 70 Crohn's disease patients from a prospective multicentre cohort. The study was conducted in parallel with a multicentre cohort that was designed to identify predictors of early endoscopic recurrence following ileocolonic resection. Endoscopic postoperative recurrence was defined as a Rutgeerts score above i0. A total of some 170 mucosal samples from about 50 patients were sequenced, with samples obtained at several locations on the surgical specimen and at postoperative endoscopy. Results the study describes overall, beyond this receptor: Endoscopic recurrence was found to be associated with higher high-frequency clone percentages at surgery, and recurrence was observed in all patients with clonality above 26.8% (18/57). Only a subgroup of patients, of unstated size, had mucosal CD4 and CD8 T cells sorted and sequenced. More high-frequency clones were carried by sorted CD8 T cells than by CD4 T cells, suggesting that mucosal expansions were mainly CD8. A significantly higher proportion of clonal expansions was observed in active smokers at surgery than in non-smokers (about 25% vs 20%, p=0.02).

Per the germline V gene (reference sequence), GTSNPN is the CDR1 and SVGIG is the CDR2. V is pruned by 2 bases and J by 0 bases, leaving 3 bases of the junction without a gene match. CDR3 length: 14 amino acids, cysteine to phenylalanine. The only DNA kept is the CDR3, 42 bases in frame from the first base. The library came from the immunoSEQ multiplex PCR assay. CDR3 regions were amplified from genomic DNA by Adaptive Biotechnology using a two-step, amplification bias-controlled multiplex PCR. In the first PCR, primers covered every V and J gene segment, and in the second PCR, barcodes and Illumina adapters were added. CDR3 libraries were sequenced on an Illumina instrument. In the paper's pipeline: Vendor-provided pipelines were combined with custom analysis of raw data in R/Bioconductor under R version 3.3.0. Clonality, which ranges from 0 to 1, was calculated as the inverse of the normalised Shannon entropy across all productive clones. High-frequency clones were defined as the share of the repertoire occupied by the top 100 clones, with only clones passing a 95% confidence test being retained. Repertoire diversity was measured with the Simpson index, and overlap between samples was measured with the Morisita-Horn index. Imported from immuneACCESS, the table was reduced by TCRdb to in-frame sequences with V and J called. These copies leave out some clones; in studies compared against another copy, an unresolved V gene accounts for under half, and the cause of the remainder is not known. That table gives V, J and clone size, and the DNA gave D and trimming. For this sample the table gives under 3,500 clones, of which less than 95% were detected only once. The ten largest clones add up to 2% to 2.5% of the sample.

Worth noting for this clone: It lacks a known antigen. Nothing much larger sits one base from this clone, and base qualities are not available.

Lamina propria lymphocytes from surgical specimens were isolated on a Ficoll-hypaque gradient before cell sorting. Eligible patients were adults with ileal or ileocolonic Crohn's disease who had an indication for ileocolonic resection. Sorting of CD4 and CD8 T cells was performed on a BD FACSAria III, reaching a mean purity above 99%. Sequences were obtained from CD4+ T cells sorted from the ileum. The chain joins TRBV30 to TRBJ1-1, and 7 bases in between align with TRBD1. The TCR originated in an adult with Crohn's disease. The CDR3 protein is CAWSRGQMNTEAFF. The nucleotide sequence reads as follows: TGTGCCTGGAGTAGGGGACAGATGAACACTGAAGCTTTCTTT.